Below, 26 T cell receptor beta chains from the same sample are listed, as sequenced in a study of CD8+CD57+ T cells in acquired aplastic anemia. The use of genomic DNA as template underpinned the TCR beta VDJ and CDR3 profiling. TCRdb redid the calling of the reads with MiXCR, one entry per CDR3 protein. The sample shows 100,000 to 150,000 distinct CDR3 sequences, around 50% of them seen only once. The sequenced sample consisted of sorted CD4+, CD8+, or CD8+CD57+ T cells (not recorded which) from PBMCs. Every receptor here comes from a human donor in good health, serving as a control.

The table lists this clonotype with many counts. The gene calls are TRBV9 and TRBJ2-7, with TRBD1 matching over 7 bases. Germline loops: CDR1 SGDLS, CDR2 YYNGEE. J was trimmed by 6 bases and V by 1 base; bases with no gene match: 10. There are 15 residues in the CDR3. The CDR3 nucleotides are TGTGCCAGCAGCGTATACGGGACAGTGACCGGCGAGCAGTACTTC. It codes for CASSVYGTVTGEQYF.

This clonotype was detected many times. The chain carries TRBV3-1 and TRBJ2-1; 11 bases align to TRBD1. V lost 2 bases, J lost 8 bases, and 2 bases stayed unmatched. This CDR3 is 14 amino acids long. Germline V gene lookup returns CDR1 LGHDT and CDR2 YNNKEL (reference sequence). The CDR3 spells CASSQRTGGHEQFF. The CDR3 bases are TGTGCCAGCAGCCAAAGGACAGGGGGCCATGAGCAGTTCTTC.

In its sample, this clonotype was seen a few times. The chain has TRBV2 and TRBJ2-2; tentative D call: TRBD1 (6 bases). From germline, CDR1 is SNHLY and CDR2 FYNNEI. V was pared by 3 bases and J by 2 bases, with 10 bases between. The CDR3 totals 15 residues. The CDR3 DNA follows: TGTGCCAGCAGTGATTGGGGGCGCAACACCGGGGAGCTGTTTTTT. Residues: CASSDWGRNTGELFF.

The chain recombines TRBV7-9 with TRBJ1-1; D unclear. This CDR3 is 11 amino acids long. V shed 5 bases and J shed 6 bases, with 7 bases lying between them. Looked up from germline, CDR1 is SEHNR and CDR2 is FQNEAQ (reference sequence). The CDR3 coding sequence is TGTGCCAGCAGCCCGAAGGCTGAAGCTTTCTTT. The encoded protein is CASSPKAEAFF.

The chain has TRBV11-2 and TRBJ2-3, with 12 bases matching TRBD2. The CDR3 totals 17 residues. With 5 bases clipped from V and 4 bases from J, the junction kept 10 bases outside the gene matches. Germline V CDR1 and CDR2: SGHAT, FQNNGV. CDR3 region: CASSPSSGGASSDTQYF. The CDR3 DNA follows: TGTGCCAGCAGCCCATCTAGCGGGGGGGCATCTTCAGATACGCAGTATTTT.

This clonotype was seen only once. This sequence joins TRBV7-6 and TRBJ2-5, with D possibly called TRBD1 or TRBD2 (5 bases each). Trimming stripped 1 base from V and 9 bases from J, with 12 bases between. The CDR3 sequence is 13 residues long. CDR1 and CDR2 (germline): SGHVS, FNYEAQ. The CDR3 DNA sequence: TGTGCCAGCAGCTTAGAGGGGAGTCAGCCCCAGTACTTC. Translated: CASSLEGSQPQYF.

This clonotype was detected many times. The gene calls are TRBV19 and TRBJ2-3, with a possible D match to TRBD1 (7 bases). The CDR3 spans 12 residues. The V gene's germline CDR1 is LNHDA and CDR2 SQIVND (reference sequence). Trimming left V 5 bases short and J 5 bases short, with 8 bases between. The CDR3: CASSQGGDTQYF. The DNA for the CDR3 is TGTGCCAGTAGTCAGGGGGGAGATACGCAGTATTTT.

There are a few counts of this clonotype. V and J are TRBV19 and TRBJ1-1, with D perhaps matching TRBD1 (5 bases). Germline V CDR1 and CDR2: LNHDA, SQIVND (reference sequence). CDR3 length equals 17 residues. Trimming stripped 6 bases from V and 0 bases from J, with 20 bases between. CDR3 coding DNA: TGTGCCAGTAGCAAACGACGGGACGAAGGAATGAACACTGAAGCTTTCTTT. This codes for CASSKRRDEGMNTEAFF.

As concerns this clonotype: Its ends do not fully match the called genes, so a read error is possible. The chain combines TRBV29-1 with TRBJ1-1; no reliable D call. Per germline, CDR1 SQVTM and CDR2 ANQGSEA. This CDR3 has 15 amino acids. In DNA, the CDR3 is TGCGGCGTTGACCCCCACGGAGGGAGGGACACTGAAGCTTTCTTT. Translation: CGVDPHGGRDTEAFF.

CDR3 sequence: CASSARQGYEQYF. The CDR3 nucleotides are TGTGCCAGCAGTGCCCGACAGGGTTACGAGCAGTACTTC. The chain links TRBV2 to TRBJ2-7; 7 nucleotides match TRBD1. V was pared by 4 bases and J by 4 bases, with 4 bases of the junction left unmatched. Looked up from germline, CDR1 is SNHLY and CDR2 is FYNNEI. The CDR3 length is 13 residues.

This rearrangement joins TRBV15 to TRBJ1-4, with 8 positions matching TRBD1. V lost 2 bases and J lost 5; bases outside the gene matches: 1. The CDR3 is 14 residues long. Germline V CDR1 and CDR2: LNHNV, YYDKDF (reference sequence). The CDR3 DNA reads TGTGCCACCAGCAGAAGGACAGGGAATGAAAAACTGTTTTTT. This encodes CATSRRTGNEKLFF. The full variable domain, completed using reference TRBV15 and TRBJ1-4, is DAMVIQNPRYQVTQFGKPVTLSCSQTLNHNVMYWYQQKSSQAPKLLFHYYDKDFNNEADTPDNFQSRRPNTSFCFLDIRSPGLGDTAMYLCATSRRTGNEKLFFGSGTQLSVL.

This rearrangement joins TRBV7-3 to TRBJ2-3; 15 bases fit TRBD2. The DNA matches TRBJ2-5 better at its end, which makes the J call doubtful. The CDR3 sequence is 16 residues long. Germline V CDR1 and CDR2: SGHTA, FQGTGA. The CDR3 reads CASRSGLAGGPVPQYF. In nucleotides, the CDR3 is TGTGCCAGCAGATCCGGACTAGCGGGGGGGCCCGTTCCCCAGTACTTC.

This clonotype has just one count. The chain is built from TRBV15 and TRBJ2-5; 7 nucleotides align to TRBD1. V was clipped by 4 bases and J by 5 bases; unmatched bases: 10. The germline CDR1 and CDR2 sequences are LNHNV and YYDKDF (reference sequence). The CDR3 contains 15 residues. CDR3 DNA sequence: TGTGCCACCAGCACAATAAGACAGGGCGGCGAGACCCAGTACTTC. Its translation is CATSTIRQGGETQYF.

The J gene is TRBJ1-5, the V gene TRBV7-4, with 10 bases fitting TRBD1. Trimming at V came to 1 base and at J to 6 bases, leaving 9 bases not matched to a gene. This CDR3 region has 17 residues. Germline CDR1 SGHVT, CDR2 SQSDAQ. CDR3 nucleotide sequence: TGTGCCAGCAGCTTAGTCAGGACAGGGGGGGTTGGTCAGCCCCAGCATTTT. This encodes CASSLVRTGGVGQPQHF. Full variable domain (rest looked up from reference TRBV7-4 and TRBJ1-5): GAGVSQSPRYKVAKRGRDVALRCDSISGHVTLYWYRQTLGQGSEVLTYSQSDAQRDKSGRPSGRFSAERPERSVSTLKIQRTEQGDSAVYLCASSLVRTGGVGQPQHFGDGTRLSIL.

This clonotype was observed many times. This CDR3 reads CASSLTGPNQPQHF. CDR3 bases: TGTGCCAGCAGCTTAACAGGGCCCAATCAGCCCCAGCATTTT. V usage is TRBV7-2 and J usage is TRBJ1-5; the D gene is possibly TRBD1 (6 bases). In germline, CDR1 is SGHTA, CDR2 FQGNSA. V dropped 2 bases and J dropped 3 bases, with 8 bases sitting between them. There are 14 residues in the CDR3. Together with reference TRBV7-2 and TRBJ1-5, the CDR3 gives the full variable domain: GAGVSQSPSNKVTEKGKDVELRCDPISGHTALYWYRQSLGQGLEFLIYFQGNSAPDKSGLPSDRFSAERTGGSVSTLTIQRTQQEDSAVYLCASSLTGPNQPQHFGDGTRLSIL.

This clonotype was seen repeatedly, ten times or more. The rearrangement uses TRBV7-3 and TRBJ2-5; maybe TRBD2 (5 bases). CDR3 length: 16 amino acids. V was shortened by 7 bases and J by 0 bases, with 18 bases between the two germline ends. CDR1 and CDR2 (germline): SGHTA, FQGTGA. CDR3 nucleotide sequence: TGTGCCAGCACCCCGCAAGCCGGGGAGTACCAAGAGACCCAGTACTTC. Protein sequence: CASTPQAGEYQETQYF.

Ten or more counts support this clonotype. The chain combines TRBV7-9 with TRBJ1-1, with no clear D. Germline lookup yields CDR1 SEHNR and CDR2 FQNEAQ (reference sequence). The V end was cut by 2 bases, the J end by 10 bases, with 14 bases between. CDR3 length: 13 amino acids. For the CDR3, the DNA is TGTGCCAGCAGCTTAACGGGGTTGAGCGGAGCTTTCTTT. This encodes CASSLTGLSGAFF.

This clonotype has at least ten counts. The J gene is TRBJ1-6, the V gene TRBV3-1, with D hard to call. This CDR3 spans 15 amino acids. Per germline, CDR1 LGHDT and CDR2 YNNKEL (reference sequence). V was shortened by 2 bases and J by 7 bases, with 12 bases between the two germline ends. In nucleotides, the CDR3 is TGTGCCAGCAGCCAACGCCGGACTAGGAATTCACCCCTCCACTTT. It codes for CASSQRRTRNSPLHF. Variable domain in full (rest from reference TRBV3-1 and TRBJ1-6): DTAVSQTPKYLVTQMGNDKSIKCEQNLGHDTMYWYKQDSKKFLKIMFSYNNKELIINETVPNRFSPKSPDKAHLNLHINSLELGDSAVYFCASSQRRTRNSPLHFGNGTRLTVT.

A single count supports this clonotype. Given the absence of the conserved phenylalanine or tryptophan at the CDR3 end, a read error is likely. This chain connects TRBV29-1 to TRBJ1-6; 7 bases fit TRBD1. J gave up 6 bases and V 5 bases, and 1 base lay outside the gene matches. Germline V CDR1 and CDR2: SQVTM, ANQGSEA. The CDR3 is 12 amino acids. CDR3 in DNA: TGCAGCGTTCGGGACAGTAATTCACCCCTCCACCTT. It yields the protein CSVRDSNSPLHL.

V usage is TRBV11-2 and J usage is TRBJ1-6, with 7 bases identical to TRBD1. The CDR3 loop spans 15 amino acids. CDR1 is SGHAT and CDR2 is FQNNGV in the germline V gene. With 0 bases clipped from V and 5 bases from J, the junction kept 1 base outside the gene matches. The CDR3 loop reads CASSLEGQNNSPLHF. The CDR3 region has the DNA TGTGCCAGCAGCTTAGAGGGACAGAATAATTCACCCCTCCACTTT.

About this clonotype itself: At one of its ends the junction is not consistent with the germline gene, which may arise from a read error. The rearrangement links TRBV4-2 to TRBJ1-6; D unclear. In germline, CDR1 is LGHNA, CDR2 YNFKEQ. The CDR3 totals 15 residues. CDR3 residues: CASGQAGRENSPLHF. The CDR3 DNA follows: TGTGCCAGCGGCCAAGCTGGACGGGAAAATTCACCCCTCCACTTT.

The rearrangement uses TRBV5-1 and TRBJ2-5, with unresolved D. The CDR3 contains 12 residues. Looked up from germline, CDR1 is SGHRS and CDR2 is YFSETQ. V was trimmed by 4 bases and J by 5 bases, leaving 9 bases between them. As DNA, the CDR3 is TGCGCCAGCAGCGACGGAAGGGAGACCCAGTACTTC. This sequence encodes CASSDGRETQYF.

This clonotype has only one observation. The chain employs TRBV10-3 and TRBJ1-5; 8 nucleotides match TRBD1. The trim removed 10 bases at V and 5 bases at J, leaving 13 bases unmatched. Germline CDR1 ENHRY, CDR2 SYGVKD. The length of the CDR3 is 15 residues. CDR3 region: CASRISGGGDQPQHF. The CDR3 region has the DNA TGTGCCAGCAGAATCTCAGGGGGCGGGGATCAGCCCCAGCATTTT.

V and J are TRBV7-3 and TRBJ2-7, with 9 bases aligning to TRBD1. This CDR3 is built from 15 residues. The V segment lost 1 base and the J segment 5 bases; nucleotides outside the gene matches: 6. Germline loops: CDR1 SGHTA, CDR2 FQGTGA. The CDR3 nucleotides read TGTGCCAGCAGCTTAATGAGAACAGGGGGCGACGAGCAGTACTTC. Residues: CASSLMRTGGDEQYF.

About this clonotype itself: This clone may be a read error of a much larger clone one base away. The chain has TRBV5-1 and TRBJ1-4, with D possibly TRBD1 on 6 matching bases. CDR1 and CDR2 from the germline V gene are SGHRS and YFSETQ. This CDR3 comprises 14 residues. CDR3 sequence reads: CASSLTGGDEKPFF. In DNA form, the CDR3 reads TGCGCCAGCAGCTTGACGGGGGGCGATGAAAAACCGTTTTTT.

The chain combines TRBV10-3 with TRBJ2-7; TRBD1 matches at 8 bases. The ends lost 10 bases at V and 7 bases at J; junction bases unmatched: 6. Looked up from germline, CDR1 is ENHRY and CDR2 is SYGVKD. The CDR3 consists of 11 residues. The CDR3 region is CATRQGWEQYF. The DNA for the CDR3 is TGTGCCACCCGACAGGGGTGGGAGCAGTACTTC.